This T cell receptor beta chain appears in the sequencing data of a study of response to subunit inactivated influenza vaccine. Study-wide findings and caveats: Authors suggested seasonal influenza vaccinations each recruit few new T cells.

TCRdb passed the RT-PCR reads through MiXCR, listing each CDR3 protein once. This table holds a few hundred thousand distinct CDR3 sequences, around 15% found once. This clonotype was counted only a few times. The target antigen is unknown. This specimen consisted of PBMCs from blood, obtained 12 days after vaccination. The TCR comes from a man aged 45 to 65 who received an inactivated influenza vaccine.

CDR3 sequence: CASSSGQGGYGIVGETQYF. As DNA, the CDR3 is TGTGCCAGCAGCTCCGGACAGGGGGGGTATGGAATCGTAGGAGAGACCCAGTACTTC. The rearrangement links TRBV5-6 to TRBJ2-5; 10 nucleotides align to TRBD1. J lost 4 bases, V lost 3 bases, and 18 bases had no gene match. The CDR3 spans 19 residues. CDR1 is SGHDT, CDR2 YYEEEE, per germline.